Listed here are 22 T cell receptor beta chains from one sample, sequenced in a study of cytomegalovirus exposure and HLA in healthy donors. The primer mix had 60 Vbeta and 13 Jbeta primers. Generated by immunoSEQ multiplex PCR, the TCRdb table keeps only in-frame clones and is missing some. The sample includes more than 110,000 clones, nearly 10% seen only once; the top ten take 1.8%. The sequenced material came from PBMCs. The source is a man between 45 and 60 years old in good health and CMV-seronegative.

Regarding this clone: One end of the junction does not line up with germline, which may come from a read error. The chain combines TRBV6-1 with TRBJ1-2; 8 nucleotides align to TRBD1. Germline values: CDR1 MNHNS, CDR2 SASEGT. CDR3 length equals 16 residues. The CDR3 DNA reads as TGTGCCAGCAGAGAAGATGGGAACAGGGGGTTTGATGGCTACACCTTC. Translation gives CASREDGNRGFDGYTF.

There are a few counts of this clone. The V and J genes are TRBV19 and TRBJ1-1; 12 bases fit TRBD1. Germline CDR1 reads LNHDA; CDR2 reads SQIVND (reference sequence). The trim removed 5 bases at V and 8 bases at J, leaving 12 bases unmatched. The CDR3 is made up of 16 amino acids. Here the CDR3 DNA reads TGTGCCAGTAGTGCCGGGACAGGGGGCGCGAAGGGCGAAGCTTTCTTT. It encodes CASSAGTGGAKGEAFF.

This sequence joins TRBV6-5 and TRBJ2-7; TRBD2 agrees at 8 bases. Losses at the gene ends were 5 bases for V and 6 bases for J; bases not matched to a gene: 9. Germline V gene sequence: CDR1 MNHEY, CDR2 SVGAGI. The CDR3 covers 14 residues. This chain's CDR3 is CASSTTSAGTEQYF. Here the CDR3 DNA reads TGTGCCAGCAGTACGACTAGCGCTGGAACCGAGCAGTACTTC.

This clone was counted only a few times. In nucleotides, the CDR3 is TGTGCCATCAGTGACTCTGGACAGGCTACAACTAATGAAAAACTGTTTTTT. Protein product: CAISDSGQATTNEKLFF. The V gene is TRBV10-3, the J gene TRBJ1-4; 7 bases map to TRBD1. The junction had 7 bases not matched to a gene; V was cut back by 3 bases and J by 0 bases. This CDR3 spans 17 amino acids. Germline CDR1 ENHRY, CDR2 SYGVKD.

This clone was observed a handful of times. J is TRBJ2-5 and V is TRBV5-1, with TRBD1 as a possible D gene (6 bases). Trimming took 3 bases from V and 3 from J, leaving 12 bases between them. The CDR3 sequence is 14 residues long. CDR1 and CDR2 (germline): SGHRS, YFSETQ. The CDR3 DNA follows: TGCGCCAGCAGCTGGGTAGGGGGAGAAGAGACCCAGTACTTC. Its protein product is CASSWVGGEETQYF.

This clone was seen only a few times. The chain links TRBV30 to TRBJ1-1; the D is unclear. The V gene's germline CDR1 is GTSNPN and CDR2 SVGIG (reference sequence). Trimming removed 0 bases from V and 5 bases from J, with 13 bases in between. The CDR3 is 14 residues long. The CDR3 coding sequence is TGTGCCTGGAGTGTAACCGGGTCCGGGACTGAAGCTTTCTTT. Amino acid sequence: CAWSVTGSGTEAFF.

The chain combines TRBV19 with TRBJ1-4; D gene ambiguous. The ends were cut back, 3 bases at V and 0 bases at J, with 5 bases in the middle. The germline V gene has CDR1 LNHDA and CDR2 SQIVND (reference sequence). The CDR3 extends over 14 amino acids. Here the CDR3 reads CASSIGSTNEKLFF. The DNA for the CDR3 is TGTGCCAGTAGTATCGGGTCAACTAATGAAAAACTGTTTTTT.

This clone has only a few counts. The chain joins TRBV10-3 to TRBJ2-7; 7 bases are a match to TRBD2. CDR3 length: 17 amino acids. Trimming removed 3 bases from V and 4 bases from J; junction bases left unmatched: 15. Germline CDR1 and CDR2: ENHRY and SYGVKD. The CDR3 DNA follows: TGTGCCATCAGTGACCCCGCGGGGCGCGGGAGATTGTACGAGCAGTACTTC. It encodes CAISDPAGRGRLYEQYF.

In its sample, this clone was seen a few times. This rearrangement joins TRBV6-4 to TRBJ2-3; D is perhaps TRBD2 (6 bases). The V end was cut by 3 bases, the J end by 0 bases, with 7 bases between. The CDR3 length is 14 residues. Germline CDR1 MRHNA, CDR2 SNTAGT. The CDR3 loop is CASSESGSTDTQYF. The DNA for the CDR3 is TGTGCCAGCAGTGAGAGCGGGAGCACAGATACGCAGTATTTT.

The chain is built from TRBV12-5 and TRBJ2-5; tentatively, D is TRBD1 (6 bases). The CDR3 spans 14 residues. The V end lost 5 bases, the J end lost 2 bases, and 12 bases lay between the germline ends. Germline assignment: CDR1 LGHNT and CDR2 FRNRAP. The DNA for the CDR3 is TGTGCTAGTGGTCCCGGGACACCACAAGAGACCCAGTACTTC. Translated, it gives CASGPGTPQETQYF.

The chain is built from TRBV29-1 and TRBJ1-4, with 8 nucleotides matching TRBD1. This CDR3 has 14 residues. Germline CDR1 is SQVTM and CDR2 is ANQGSEA. Trimming took 6 bases from V and 0 from J; bases not matched to a gene: 3. The CDR3, as DNA: TGCAGCGTGACAGGGGCCGCAACTAATGAAAAACTGTTTTTT. It specifies CSVTGAATNEKLFF. Supplemented by reference TRBV29-1 and TRBJ1-4, the full variable domain reads SAVISQKPSRDICQRGTSLTIQCQVDSQVTMMFWYRQQPGQSLTLIATANQGSEATYESGFVIDKFPISRPNLTFSTLTVSNMSPEDSSIYLCSVTGAATNEKLFFGSGTQLSVL.

The rearrangement joins TRBV5-1 to TRBJ1-4, with D hard to call. V was cut by 0 bases and J by 4 bases, with 7 bases left in between. The CDR3 consists of 14 residues. Germline V gene sequence: CDR1 SGHRS, CDR2 YFSETQ. CDR3 sequence reads: CASSLVVGNEKLFF. The DNA of the CDR3 is TGCGCCAGCAGCTTGGTGGTCGGTAATGAAAAACTGTTTTTT.

This clone was found a few times. This chain links TRBV21-1 with TRBJ1-5. TRBV21-1 is noted as a pseudogene. The CDR3 is made up of 16 amino acids. The CDR3: CASSKEVEGNNQPQHF. The DNA for the CDR3 is TGTGCCAGCAGCAAAGAGGTGGAGGGTAACAATCAGCCCCAGCATTTT.

The V gene is TRBV14, the J gene TRBJ1-4; D possibly corresponds to TRBD1 (6 bases). The CDR3 spans 14 residues. Germline V gene lookup returns CDR1 SGHDN and CDR2 FVKESK. V shed 1 base and J shed 7 bases, with 10 bases lying between them. The CDR3 spells CASSQAGETEKLFF. DNA for the CDR3: TGTGCCAGCAGCCAAGCAGGGGAGACTGAAAAACTGTTTTTT.

The chain recombines TRBV7-3 with TRBJ2-1; TRBD2 agrees at 8 bases. The germline V gene has CDR1 SGHTA and CDR2 FQGTGA. V lost 4 bases to trimming and J lost 5 bases; unmatched junction nucleotides: 7. The length of the CDR3 is 15 residues. CDR3 loop: CASSSPSGGDNEQFF. CDR3 in DNA: TGTGCCAGCAGCTCCCCCAGCGGGGGAGACAATGAGCAGTTCTTC.

V gene TRBV27 combines with J gene TRBJ1-4, with 7 positions matching TRBD1. This CDR3 has 21 amino acids. Germline V gives CDR1 MNHEY, CDR2 SMNVEV (reference sequence). The V gene end was trimmed by 3 bases and the J gene end by 6 bases; junction bases not matched to a gene: 25. The CDR3 bases are TGTGCCAGCAGTTTCCGCTCCCCTAGGGACAGCAGCAGATCTAGGGATGAAAAACTGTTTTTT. Protein: CASSFRSPRDSSRSRDEKLFF.

V is TRBV9 and J is TRBJ2-3; 7 bases are shared with TRBD2. Germline CDR1 reads SGDLS; CDR2 reads YYNGEE. The CDR3 is 16 amino acids. The V and J ends lost 3 bases and 2 bases, in that order; junction bases with no gene match: 9. CDR3 bases: TGTGCCAGCAGCGCAATACCTAGCGGCTACACAGATACGCAGTATTTT. Translated: CASSAIPSGYTDTQYF.

The chain couples TRBV6-4 to TRBJ1-2; 8 bases line up with TRBD1. CDR3 length: 15 amino acids. The trim removed 3 bases at V and 2 bases at J, leaving 5 bases unmatched. Germline lookup yields CDR1 MRHNA and CDR2 SNTAGT. Here the CDR3 DNA reads TGTGCCAGCAGTGAGGAGTACAGGGGGAACTATGGCTACACCTTC. It is translated as CASSEEYRGNYGYTF.

The gene calls are TRBV10-1 and TRBJ2-5; no definite D call. V was cut by 6 bases and J by 1 base, with 9 bases left in between. There are 13 residues in the CDR3. Germline V gene lookup returns CDR1 WNHNN and CDR2 SYGVQD (reference sequence). CDR3 loop: CASSRTSQETQYF. CDR3 nucleotide sequence: TGCGCCAGCAGCCGTACCAGCCAAGAGACCCAGTACTTC.

The CDR3 here is CASSVAGAKNIQYF. CDR3 nucleotide sequence: TGTGCCAGCAGTGTTGCAGGGGCCAAAAACATTCAGTACTTC. The chain combines TRBV25-1 with TRBJ2-4, with D perhaps TRBD1 (5 bases). The germline V gene has CDR1 MGHDK and CDR2 SYGVNS. The CDR3 has 14 residues. Trimming removed 4 bases at V and 1 base at J, with 8 bases between.

The chain combines TRBV6-5 with TRBJ2-4; weak D call: TRBD2 (5 bases). Between the trimmed V and J ends, which lost 4 bases and 3 bases, there was a span of 13 bases. Germline V gives CDR1 MNHEY, CDR2 SVGAGI. This CDR3 is built from 15 residues. In DNA, the CDR3 is TGTGCCAGCAGTTCGCCGGGGAACCTCAAAAACATTCAGTACTTC. Its translation: CASSSPGNLKNIQYF.

The chain links TRBV10-3 to TRBJ1-5, with D maybe TRBD1 (6 bases). CDR3 length equals 13 residues. The V end was cut by 4 bases, the J end by 5 bases, with 9 bases between. Germline V gene data show CDR1 as ENHRY and CDR2 as SYGVKD. This CDR3 reads CAISAAGDQPQHF. In DNA form, the CDR3 reads TGTGCCATCAGTGCGGCAGGGGATCAGCCCCAGCATTTT.